Presented here are 4 T cell receptor beta chains from one specimen sequenced in a study of blood T cell repertoires in COVID-19. The protocol was immunoSEQ multiplex PCR, while the TCRdb copy is restricted to in-frame clones and leaves out a portion. The sample has fewer than 150,000 clones, 75% to 85% seen once. Sequencing was performed on peripheral blood. Source of these receptors: a woman older than 75 with acute or convalescent COVID-19.

J is TRBJ1-5 and V is TRBV9, with D perhaps matching TRBD1 (6 bases). Per the germline V gene, CDR1 is SGDLS and CDR2 is YYNGEE. The CDR3 covers 15 residues. The V end was cut by 6 bases, the J end by 7 bases, with 20 bases between. The CDR3 sequence: CASNMCHRVWQPQHF. CDR3 DNA: TGTGCCAGCAACATGTGCCACAGGGTTTGGCAGCCCCAGCATTTT.

The chain joins TRBV19 to TRBJ1-6; maybe TRBD1 (5 bases). The CDR3 consists of 12 residues. Germline-derived CDR1 and CDR2 are LNHDA and SQIVND (reference sequence). Trimming pared 5 bases from V and 14 bases from J, leaving 13 bases between. The CDR3 sequence: CASSGAASALHF. CDR3 nucleotides: TGTGCCAGTAGTGGGGCGGCCTCAGCCCTCCACTTT.

V gene TRBV30 combines with J gene TRBJ1-2, with D unresolved. CDR3 length equals 14 residues. Germline V CDR1 and CDR2: GTSNPN, SVGIG (reference sequence). Between the trimmed V and J ends, which lost 1 base and 3 bases, there was a span of 12 bases. CDR3 DNA sequence: TGTGCCTGGAGTGGACACCCAACCTACTATGGCTACACCTTC. The encoded protein is CAWSGHPTYYGYTF.

This sequence joins TRBV6-1 and TRBJ1-2; possibly TRBD1 for D (5 bases). Germline values: CDR1 MNHNS, CDR2 SASEGT. V lost 3 bases, J lost 8 bases, and 13 bases lay in between. The CDR3 spans 13 residues. In DNA, the CDR3 is TGTGCCAGCAGTGATGTATGGGGACTCGGCTACACCTTC. Translated: CASSDVWGLGYTF.